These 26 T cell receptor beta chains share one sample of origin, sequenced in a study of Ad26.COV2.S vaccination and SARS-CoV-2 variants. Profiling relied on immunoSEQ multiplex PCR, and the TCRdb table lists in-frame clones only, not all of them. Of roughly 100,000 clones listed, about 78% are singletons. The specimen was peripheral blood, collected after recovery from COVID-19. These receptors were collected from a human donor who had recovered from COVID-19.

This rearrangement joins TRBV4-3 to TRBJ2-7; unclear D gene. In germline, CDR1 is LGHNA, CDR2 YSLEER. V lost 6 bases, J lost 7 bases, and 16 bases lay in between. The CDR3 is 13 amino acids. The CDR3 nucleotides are TGCGCCAGCAGTCCGGACCTGTTCGAAGAGCAGTACTTC. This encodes CASSPDLFEEQYF.

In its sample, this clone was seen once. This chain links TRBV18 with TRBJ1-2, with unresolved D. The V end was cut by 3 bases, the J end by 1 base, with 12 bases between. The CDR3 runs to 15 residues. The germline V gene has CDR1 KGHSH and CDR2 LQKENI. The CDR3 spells CASSPREGDNYGYTF. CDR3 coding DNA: TGTGCCAGCTCACCGCGGGAAGGAGATAACTATGGCTACACCTTC.

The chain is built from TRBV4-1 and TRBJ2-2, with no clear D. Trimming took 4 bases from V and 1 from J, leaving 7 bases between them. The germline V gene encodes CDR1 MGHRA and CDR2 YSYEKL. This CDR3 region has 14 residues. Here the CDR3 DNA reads TGCGCCAGCAGCCTCCAGGAGAACACCGGGGAGCTGTTTTTT. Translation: CASSLQENTGELFF.

For the CDR3, the DNA is TGTGCCAGCAAAGGACAGGGAGACACCGGGGAGCTGTTTTTT. The encoded protein is CASKGQGDTGELFF. This rearrangement joins TRBV6-4 to TRBJ2-2; TRBD1 matches at 8 bases. The length of the CDR3 is 14 residues. V dropped 7 bases and J dropped 3; count of bases not matched to a gene: 4. Germline values: CDR1 MRHNA, CDR2 SNTAGT.

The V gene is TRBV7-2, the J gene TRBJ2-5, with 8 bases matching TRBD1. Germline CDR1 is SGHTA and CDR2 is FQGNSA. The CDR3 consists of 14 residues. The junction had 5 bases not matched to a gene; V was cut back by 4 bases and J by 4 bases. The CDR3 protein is CASSSRTGRETQYF. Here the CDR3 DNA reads TGTGCCAGCAGCTCTAGGACAGGGAGAGAGACCCAGTACTTC. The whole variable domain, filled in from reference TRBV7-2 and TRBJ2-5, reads GAGVSQSPSNKVTEKGKDVELRCDPISGHTALYWYRQSLGQGLEFLIYFQGNSAPDKSGLPSDRFSAERTGGSVSTLTIQRTQQEDSAVYLCASSSRTGRETQYFGPGTRLLVL.

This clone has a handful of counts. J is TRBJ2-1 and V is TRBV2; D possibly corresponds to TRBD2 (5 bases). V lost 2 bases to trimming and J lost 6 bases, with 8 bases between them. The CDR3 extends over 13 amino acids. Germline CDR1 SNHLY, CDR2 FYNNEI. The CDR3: CASSERLTNEQFF. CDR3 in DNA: TGTGCCAGCAGTGAAAGACTAACCAATGAGCAGTTCTTC.

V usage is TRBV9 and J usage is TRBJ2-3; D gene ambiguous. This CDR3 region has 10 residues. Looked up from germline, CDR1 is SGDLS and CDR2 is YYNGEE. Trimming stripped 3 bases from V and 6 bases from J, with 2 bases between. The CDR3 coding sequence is TGTGCCAGCAGCGGGGATACGCAGTATTTT. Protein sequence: CASSGDTQYF.

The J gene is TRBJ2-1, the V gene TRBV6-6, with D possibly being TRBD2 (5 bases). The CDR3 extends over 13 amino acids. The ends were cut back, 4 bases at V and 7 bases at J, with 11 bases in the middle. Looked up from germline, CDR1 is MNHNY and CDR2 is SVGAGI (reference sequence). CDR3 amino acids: CASSWLRENEQFF. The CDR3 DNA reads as TGTGCCAGCAGTTGGTTGAGGGAAAATGAGCAGTTCTTC.

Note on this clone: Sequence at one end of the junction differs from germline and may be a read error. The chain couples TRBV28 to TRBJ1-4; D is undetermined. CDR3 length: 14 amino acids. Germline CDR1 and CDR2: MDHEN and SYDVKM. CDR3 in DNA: TGTGCCAGCAGGTTATCCGGACGGGCTGAAAAACTGTTTTTT. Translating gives CASRLSGRAEKLFF.

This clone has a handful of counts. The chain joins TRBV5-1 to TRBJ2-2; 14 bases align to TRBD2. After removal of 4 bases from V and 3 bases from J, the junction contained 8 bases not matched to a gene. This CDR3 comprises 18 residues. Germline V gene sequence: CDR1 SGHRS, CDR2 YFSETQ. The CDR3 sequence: CASSSRLAGGRYTGELFF. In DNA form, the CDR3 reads TGCGCCAGCAGCAGCAGACTAGCGGGGGGGCGCTACACCGGGGAGCTGTTTTTT.

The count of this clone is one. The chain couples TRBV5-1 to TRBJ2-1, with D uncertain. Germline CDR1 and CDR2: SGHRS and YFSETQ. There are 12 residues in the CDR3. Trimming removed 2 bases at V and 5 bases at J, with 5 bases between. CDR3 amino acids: CASSFPNNEQFF. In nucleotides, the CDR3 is TGCGCCAGCAGCTTTCCGAACAATGAGCAGTTCTTC.

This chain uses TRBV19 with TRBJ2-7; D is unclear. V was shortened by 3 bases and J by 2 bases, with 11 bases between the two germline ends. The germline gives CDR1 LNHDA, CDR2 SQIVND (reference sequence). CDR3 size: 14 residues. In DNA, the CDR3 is TGTGCCAGTAGTATCGGCACGTTTACCTACGAGCAGTACTTC. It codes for CASSIGTFTYEQYF.

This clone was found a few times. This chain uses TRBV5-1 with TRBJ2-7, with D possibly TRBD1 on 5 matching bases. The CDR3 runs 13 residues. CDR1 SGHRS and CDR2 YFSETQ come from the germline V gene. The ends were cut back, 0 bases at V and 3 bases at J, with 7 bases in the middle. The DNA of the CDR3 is TGCGCCAGCAGCTTGGGACAGAACTACGAGCAGTACTTC. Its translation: CASSLGQNYEQYF.

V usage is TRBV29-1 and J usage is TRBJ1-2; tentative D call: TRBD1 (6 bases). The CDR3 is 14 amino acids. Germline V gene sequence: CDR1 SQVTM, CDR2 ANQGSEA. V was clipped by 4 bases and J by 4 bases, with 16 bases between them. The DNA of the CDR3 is TGCAGCGTTGGTGGCCTGGGGGCTAGCTATGGCTACACCTTC. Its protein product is CSVGGLGASYGYTF.

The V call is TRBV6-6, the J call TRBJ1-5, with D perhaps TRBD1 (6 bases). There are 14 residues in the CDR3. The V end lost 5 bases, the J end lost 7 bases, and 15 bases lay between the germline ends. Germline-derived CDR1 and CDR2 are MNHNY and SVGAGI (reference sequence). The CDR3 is CASSNTGFGQPQHF. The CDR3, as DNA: TGTGCCAGCAGTAATACAGGGTTCGGGCAGCCCCAGCATTTT.

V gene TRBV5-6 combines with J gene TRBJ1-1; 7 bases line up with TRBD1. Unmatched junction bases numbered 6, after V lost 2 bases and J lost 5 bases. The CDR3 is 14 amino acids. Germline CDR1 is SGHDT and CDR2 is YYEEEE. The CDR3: CASSFRQGVTEAFF. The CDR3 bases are TGTGCCAGCAGCTTCAGGCAGGGGGTTACTGAAGCTTTCTTT.

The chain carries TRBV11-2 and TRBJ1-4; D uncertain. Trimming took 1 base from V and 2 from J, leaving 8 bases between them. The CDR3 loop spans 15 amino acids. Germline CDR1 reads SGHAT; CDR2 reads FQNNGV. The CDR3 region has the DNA TGTGCCAGCAGCTTAGCCAGGCCCACTAATGAAAAACTGTTTTTT. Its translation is CASSLARPTNEKLFF.

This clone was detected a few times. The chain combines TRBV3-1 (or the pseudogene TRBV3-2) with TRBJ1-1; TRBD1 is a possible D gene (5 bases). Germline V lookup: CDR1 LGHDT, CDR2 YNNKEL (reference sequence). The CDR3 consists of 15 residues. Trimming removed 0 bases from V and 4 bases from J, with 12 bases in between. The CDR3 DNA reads TGTGCCAGCAGCCAAGAGAGTGAGGGGAGCACTGAAGCTTTCTTT. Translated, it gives CASSQESEGSTEAFF.

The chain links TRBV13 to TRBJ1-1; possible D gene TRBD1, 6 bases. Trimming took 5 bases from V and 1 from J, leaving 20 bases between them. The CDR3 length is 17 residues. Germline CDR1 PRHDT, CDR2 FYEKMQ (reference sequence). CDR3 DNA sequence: TGTGCCAGCAGCCATACAGGGTTCTTAGGGCCGAACACTGAAGCTTTCTTT. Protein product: CASSHTGFLGPNTEAFF.

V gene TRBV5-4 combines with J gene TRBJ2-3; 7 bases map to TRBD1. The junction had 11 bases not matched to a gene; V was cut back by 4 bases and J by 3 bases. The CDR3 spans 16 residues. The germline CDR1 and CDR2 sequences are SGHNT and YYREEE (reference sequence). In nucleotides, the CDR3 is TGTGCCAGCAGCCTGCTTATAGGACAGGAAACAGATACGCAGTATTTT. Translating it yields CASSLLIGQETDTQYF.

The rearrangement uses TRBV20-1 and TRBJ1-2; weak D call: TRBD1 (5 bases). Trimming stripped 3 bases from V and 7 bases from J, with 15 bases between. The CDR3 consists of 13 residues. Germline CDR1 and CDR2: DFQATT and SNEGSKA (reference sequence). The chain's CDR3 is CSASSEGSGGYTF. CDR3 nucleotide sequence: TGCAGTGCTAGTTCCGAGGGGTCAGGTGGCTACACCTTC.

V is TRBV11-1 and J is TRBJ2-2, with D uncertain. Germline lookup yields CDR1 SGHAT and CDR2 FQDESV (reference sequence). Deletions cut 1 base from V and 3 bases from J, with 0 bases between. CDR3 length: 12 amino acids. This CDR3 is CASSLDTGELFF. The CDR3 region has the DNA TGTGCCAGCAGCTTAGACACCGGGGAGCTGTTTTTT.

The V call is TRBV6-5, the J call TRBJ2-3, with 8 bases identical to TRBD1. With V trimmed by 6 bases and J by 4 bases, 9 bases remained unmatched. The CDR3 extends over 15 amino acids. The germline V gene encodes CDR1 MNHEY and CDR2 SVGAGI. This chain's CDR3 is CASRPGQGEADTQYF. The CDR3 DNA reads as TGTGCCAGCAGACCCGGACAGGGAGAGGCAGATACGCAGTATTTT.

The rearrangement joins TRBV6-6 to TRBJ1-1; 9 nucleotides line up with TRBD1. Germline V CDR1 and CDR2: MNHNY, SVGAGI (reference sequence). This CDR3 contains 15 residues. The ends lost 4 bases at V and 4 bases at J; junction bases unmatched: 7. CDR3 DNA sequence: TGTGCCAGCAGTTCTACAGGGGGCCGGGGCACTGAAGCTTTCTTT. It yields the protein CASSSTGGRGTEAFF.

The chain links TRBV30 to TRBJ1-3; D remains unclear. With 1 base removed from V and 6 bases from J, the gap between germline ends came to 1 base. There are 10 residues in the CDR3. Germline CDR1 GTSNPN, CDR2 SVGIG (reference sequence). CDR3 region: CAWSENTIYF. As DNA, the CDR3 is TGTGCCTGGAGTGAAAACACCATATATTTT.

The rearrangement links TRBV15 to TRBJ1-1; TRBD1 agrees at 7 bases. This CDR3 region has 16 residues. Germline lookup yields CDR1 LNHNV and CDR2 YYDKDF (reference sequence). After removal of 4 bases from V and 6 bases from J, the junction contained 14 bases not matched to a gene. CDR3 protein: CATSKKTGEERSEAFF. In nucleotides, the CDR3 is TGTGCCACCAGCAAAAAAACAGGGGAAGAAAGGTCTGAAGCTTTCTTT.